This passage covers 8 T cell receptor beta chains from one sample sequenced in a study of control samples from healthy donors and cancer patients. Assay: immunoSEQ multiplex PCR; the TCRdb copy retains only in-frame clones and omits some. The repertoire holds some 130,000 clones, with 70% to 90% as singletons. The sample comprised blood. The receptors here all came from a middle-aged man in good health.

The chain uses TRBV24-1 and TRBJ2-7; 9 bases are shared with TRBD1. Per germline, CDR1 KGHDR and CDR2 SFDVKD. The CDR3 is 18 residues long. V dropped 2 bases and J dropped 0; count of bases not matched to a gene: 10. In DNA, the CDR3 is TGTGCCACCAGTGATTCCATGGCTGGGACAGGGAGCTCCTACGAGCAGTACTTC. Amino acids: CATSDSMAGTGSSYEQYF.

The gene calls are TRBV25-1 and TRBJ1-1; 7 bases align to TRBD1. V lost 11 bases and J lost 0; bases outside the gene matches: 15. Germline V gene lookup returns CDR1 MGHDK and CDR2 SYGVNS. The CDR3 spans 16 residues. CDR3 sequence: CASEPGQQLMNTEAFF. The DNA of the CDR3 is TGTGCCTCCGAACCGGGACAGCAGCTTATGAACACTGAAGCTTTCTTT.

V is TRBV11-3 and J is TRBJ2-7, with 7 bases that match TRBD1. This CDR3 has 15 amino acids. The V segment lost 5 bases and the J segment 1 base; nucleotides outside the gene matches: 8. Germline V CDR1 and CDR2: SGHNT, YENEEA. CDR3 DNA: TGTGCCAGCAGCCATGGACAGGACTCTTCCTACGAGCAGTACTTC. Amino acids: CASSHGQDSSYEQYF.

This clone was counted a few times. The rearrangement joins TRBV29-1 to TRBJ1-1, with D possibly being TRBD1 (5 bases). This CDR3 region has 14 residues. V lost 0 bases and J 7 bases, leaving 15 bases between the germline ends. Germline V gene data show CDR1 as SQVTM and CDR2 as ANQGSEA. The CDR3 is CSVEDLVRQYEAFF. The CDR3 DNA sequence: TGCAGCGTTGAAGATCTTGTGAGACAGTATGAAGCTTTCTTT.

Notes on this clone: Other DNA sequences in the sample encode the same CDR3. The chain uses TRBV11-2 and TRBJ2-7; D is uncertain. CDR1 and CDR2 (germline): SGHAT, FQNNGV. The ends were cut back, 0 bases at V and 1 base at J, with 7 bases in the middle. The CDR3 runs to 14 residues. CDR3 nucleotide sequence: TGTGCCAGCAGCTTAGATCACCGATCCTACGAGCAGTACTTC. As protein: CASSLDHRSYEQYF.

The CDR3 is CASSLGQGQSYEQYF. CDR3 nucleotides: TGCGCCAGCAGCTTAGGACAGGGGCAGTCCTACGAGCAGTACTTC. This chain joins TRBV5-1 and TRBJ2-7, with 9 bases lining up with TRBD1. Germline values: CDR1 SGHRS, CDR2 YFSETQ. The CDR3 contains 15 residues. With 2 bases clipped from V and 1 base from J, the junction kept 4 bases outside the gene matches.

This chain joins TRBV12-3 or TRBV12-4 and TRBJ2-7; no reliable D call. V was pared by 3 bases and J by 7 bases, with 10 bases between. The CDR3 has 12 residues. The CDR3 DNA reads TGTGCCAGCAGTTTTTCCCCTAGGGAGCAGTACTTC. The encoded protein is CASSFSPREQYF.

This chain joins TRBV9 and TRBJ2-1, with D unclear. The CDR3 is 13 amino acids. Deletions cut 0 bases from V and 7 bases from J, with 8 bases between. Germline CDR1 and CDR2: SGDLS and YYNGEE. CDR3 in DNA: TGTGCCAGCAGCGTAGCCAGGAGTAATGAGCAGTTCTTC. Encoded protein: CASSVARSNEQFF.